This TCR beta chain was identified in a study of cytomegalovirus exposure and HLA in healthy donors. Regarding this clone: Its antigen is not known.

Study-wide points: Presence/absence analyses treated sequencing depth as roughly uniform across donors. When the data were analyzed later, several of the most significant clusters appeared to be linked to common viral pathogens.

The study ran its PCR with 60 Vbeta and 13 Jbeta primers. Using immunoSEQ multiplex PCR, the repertoire was profiled, and TCRdb retains in-frame clones only, with some absent. The data show fewer than 200,000 clones, with about 81% seen just once and 2.5% to 3% held by the top ten. The sequence came from a woman aged 45-65 years in good health and CMV-seropositive. Sample: PBMCs.

The CDR3 reads CASKLTGPNTEAFF. The CDR3 DNA is TGTGCCAGCAAACTGACAGGGCCGAACACTGAAGCTTTCTTT. The V gene is TRBV6-6, the J gene TRBJ1-1; 7 bases agree with TRBD1. The CDR3 is 14 amino acids. Germline loops: CDR1 MNHNY, CDR2 SVGAGI (reference sequence). V lost 7 bases to trimming and J lost 1 base; unmatched junction nucleotides: 6.